These T cell receptor beta chains were read from a single sample in a study of shared clonotypes between healthy human individuals. The protocol was immunoSEQ multiplex PCR, while the TCRdb copy is restricted to in-frame clones and leaves out a portion. The table has about 300,000 clones, roughly 70% seen once. Sequencing was done on a sample of memory CD4+ T cells sorted from blood. The receptor set was obtained from a young man in good health. The CDR3 runs from the conserved cysteine through the conserved F or W. A D gene is named only where the DNA matches it firmly. Clone sizes are given selectively: once, few, many, or a class where the clone is expanded.

J gene: TRBJ2-5; D gene: -; V gene: TRBV5-1; CDR3 length: 15; clone size: -; CDR3 protein: CASSLGGQIQETQYF; CDR3 DNA: TGCGCCAGCAGCTTGGGGGGTCAAATTCAAGAGACCCAGTACTTC
J gene: TRBJ2-7; D gene: -; V gene: TRBV27; CDR3 length: 16; clone size: -; CDR3 protein: CASKTVSGQGGYEQYF; CDR3 DNA: TGTGCCAGCAAAACCGTATCCGGGCAGGGGGGGTACGAGCAGTACTTC
J gene: TRBJ1-3; D gene: -; V gene: TRBV9; CDR3 length: 12; clone size: -; CDR3 protein: CASSVDDTPIYF; CDR3 DNA: TGTGCCAGCAGCGTAGACGATACCCCCATATATTTT
J gene: TRBJ2-1; D gene: -; V gene: TRBV27; CDR3 length: 16; clone size: -; CDR3 protein: CASSLLRDAALREQFF; CDR3 DNA: TGTGCCAGCAGTCTCCTCCGGGACGCAGCACTCCGCGAGCAGTTCTTC
J gene: TRBJ2-7; D gene: TRBD1; V gene: TRBV19; CDR3 length: 15; clone size: -; CDR3 protein: CASSIPGQGSLEQYF; CDR3 DNA: TGTGCCAGTAGTATCCCGGGACAGGGATCCCTAGAGCAGTACTTC
J gene: TRBJ2-1; D gene: TRBD2; V gene: TRBV29-1; CDR3 length: 15; clone size: -; CDR3 protein: CSVGTSGGPYNEQFF; CDR3 DNA: TGCAGCGTCGGGACTAGCGGGGGGCCCTACAATGAGCAGTTCTTC
J gene: TRBJ2-1; D gene: -; V gene: TRBV2; CDR3 length: 15; clone size: once; CDR3 protein: CASSDPGRFYNEQFF; CDR3 DNA: TGTGCCAGCAGTGATCCAGGCCGCTTCTACAATGAGCAGTTCTTC
J gene: TRBJ2-2; D gene: TRBD2; V gene: TRBV5-1; CDR3 length: 17; clone size: -; CDR3 protein: CASSLLAGETGTGELFF; CDR3 DNA: TGCGCCAGCAGCTTACTAGCGGGAGAAACTGGCACCGGGGAGCTGTTTTTT
J gene: TRBJ2-5; D gene: TRBD2; V gene: TRBV5-6; CDR3 length: 15; clone size: -; CDR3 protein: CASSSDERGGETQYF; CDR3 DNA: TGTGCCAGCAGCAGTGACGAGCGGGGAGGGGAGACCCAGTACTTC
J gene: TRBJ2-4; D gene: TRBD1; V gene: TRBV25-1; CDR3 length: 16; clone size: once; CDR3 protein: CASSGGTGESKNIQYF; CDR3 DNA: TGTGCCAGCAGTGGGGGGACAGGGGAGTCCAAAAACATTCAGTACTTC
J gene: TRBJ2-5; D gene: TRBD2; V gene: TRBV18; CDR3 length: 15; clone size: -; CDR3 protein: CASSPTSGSGETQYF; CDR3 DNA: TGTGCCAGCTCACCGACTAGCGGGAGTGGAGAGACCCAGTACTTC
J gene: TRBJ1-2; D gene: TRBD1; V gene: TRBV18; CDR3 length: 14; clone size: -; CDR3 protein: CASSQDRDGYGYTF; CDR3 DNA: TGTGCCAGCTCCCAGGACAGGGACGGCTATGGCTACACCTTC
J gene: TRBJ2-4; D gene: -; V gene: TRBV27; CDR3 length: 16; clone size: -; CDR3 protein: CASSLEGSLTKNIQYF; CDR3 DNA: TGTGCCAGCAGTTTAGAAGGGAGTTTAACCAAAAACATTCAGTACTTC
J gene: TRBJ2-7; D gene: -; V gene: TRBV27; CDR3 length: 13; clone size: -; CDR3 protein: CASSFYPTYEQYF; CDR3 DNA: TGTGCCAGCAGTTTCTACCCTACCTACGAGCAGTACTTC
J gene: TRBJ2-5; D gene: -; V gene: TRBV25-1; CDR3 length: 14; clone size: -; CDR3 protein: CASSDRLLKETQYF; CDR3 DNA: TGTGCCAGCAGTGATAGGCTCCTGAAAGAGACCCAGTACTTC
J gene: TRBJ1-2; D gene: TRBD1; V gene: TRBV18; CDR3 length: 17; clone size: -; CDR3 protein: CASSPETGGAKGYGYTF; CDR3 DNA: TGTGCCAGCTCACCGGAGACAGGGGGCGCGAAGGGCTATGGCTACACCTTC
J gene: TRBJ2-1; D gene: TRBD2; V gene: TRBV5-6; CDR3 length: 12; clone size: -; CDR3 protein: CASSREGFEQFF; CDR3 DNA: TGTGCCAGCAGCCGGGAGGGGTTTGAGCAGTTCTTC
J gene: TRBJ1-1; D gene: -; V gene: TRBV19; CDR3 length: 15; clone size: -; CDR3 protein: CASSFGGQINTEAFF; CDR3 DNA: TGTGCCAGTAGCTTCGGGGGGCAAATCAACACTGAAGCTTTCTTT
J gene: TRBJ1-5; D gene: -; V gene: TRBV15; CDR3 length: 19; clone size: -; CDR3 protein: CATSREGVIGSHSNQPQHF; CDR3 DNA: TGTGCCACCAGCAGAGAAGGAGTGATAGGATCCCATAGCAATCAGCCCCAGCATTTT
J gene: TRBJ2-5; D gene: -; V gene: TRBV7-2; CDR3 length: 15; clone size: -; CDR3 protein: CASSSRQGRGETQYF; CDR3 DNA: TGTGCCAGCAGCTCCCGACAGGGGAGGGGGGAGACCCAGTACTTC
J gene: TRBJ2-5; D gene: -; V gene: TRBV5-6; CDR3 length: 14; clone size: -; CDR3 protein: CASSRVQTQETQYF; CDR3 DNA: TGTGCCAGCAGCCGGGTCCAGACCCAAGAGACCCAGTACTTC
J gene: TRBJ1-3; D gene: TRBD1; V gene: TRBV6-5; CDR3 length: 15; clone size: -; CDR3 protein: CASSTTGDRGNTIYF; CDR3 DNA: TGTGCCAGCAGTACAACAGGGGACCGTGGAAACACCATATATTTT
J gene: TRBJ2-2; D gene: -; V gene: TRBV6-5; CDR3 length: 14; clone size: once; CDR3 protein: CASSSVGDTGELFF; CDR3 DNA: TGTGCCAGCAGTTCGGTTGGGGACACCGGGGAGCTGTTTTTT
J gene: TRBJ1-5; D gene: -; V gene: TRBV11-3; CDR3 length: 20; clone size: -; CDR3 protein: CASSLGPTLRRCYSNQPQHF; CDR3 DNA: TGTGCCAGCAGCTTAGGGCCCACGTTAAGGAGATGTTATAGCAATCAGCCCCAGCATTTT
J gene: TRBJ1-1; D gene: -; V gene: TRBV5-6; CDR3 length: 12; clone size: once; CDR3 protein: CASSLAGGEAFF; CDR3 DNA: TGTGCCAGCAGCTTGGCCGGGGGTGAAGCTTTCTTT
J gene: TRBJ2-2; D gene: -; V gene: TRBV15; CDR3 length: 15; clone size: -; CDR3 protein: CATHTGGVNTGELFF; CDR3 DNA: TGTGCCACTCACACCGGGGGCGTGAACACCGGGGAGCTGTTTTTT
J gene: TRBJ2-7; D gene: -; V gene: TRBV10-3; CDR3 length: 14; clone size: -; CDR3 protein: CAITGSGTSYEQYF; CDR3 DNA: TGTGCCATCACAGGCTCAGGGACCTCCTACGAGCAGTACTTC
J gene: TRBJ2-5; D gene: -; V gene: TRBV7-2; CDR3 length: 15; clone size: -; CDR3 protein: CASSLGGGPQETQYF; CDR3 DNA: TGTGCCAGCAGCTTAGGCGGGGGCCCCCAAGAGACCCAGTACTTC
J gene: TRBJ1-1; D gene: -; V gene: TRBV11-2; CDR3 length: 13; clone size: -; CDR3 protein: CASSRVGRREAFF; CDR3 DNA: TGTGCCAGCAGCCGCGTAGGGAGGCGCGAAGCTTTCTTT
J gene: TRBJ1-2; D gene: -; V gene: TRBV4-2; CDR3 length: 14; clone size: -; CDR3 protein: CASSSQGLIYGYTF; CDR3 DNA: TGTGCCAGCAGCTCCCAGGGGTTGATCTATGGCTACACCTTC
J gene: TRBJ2-7; D gene: -; V gene: TRBV2; CDR3 length: 12; clone size: -; CDR3 protein: CASRVGPSEQYF; CDR3 DNA: TGTGCCAGCAGGGTAGGGCCCTCCGAGCAGTACTTC
J gene: TRBJ2-2; D gene: -; V gene: TRBV18; CDR3 length: 15; clone size: many; CDR3 protein: CASSPSSMNTGELFF; CDR3 DNA: TGTGCCAGCTCACCAAGTAGCATGAACACCGGGGAGCTGTTTTTT
J gene: TRBJ2-7; D gene: TRBD2; V gene: TRBV14; CDR3 length: 14; clone size: few; CDR3 protein: CASSYGLGSYEQYF; CDR3 DNA: TGTGCCAGCAGCTACGGACTAGGATCCTACGAGCAGTACTTC
J gene: TRBJ2-3; D gene: TRBD2; V gene: TRBV7-9; CDR3 length: 15; clone size: -; CDR3 protein: CASRQDGRGTDTQYF; CDR3 DNA: TGTGCCAGCCGACAGGACGGGAGGGGAACAGATACGCAGTATTTT
J gene: TRBJ2-3; D gene: -; V gene: TRBV7-9; CDR3 length: 13; clone size: -; CDR3 protein: CASSPSSSDTQYF; CDR3 DNA: TGTGCCAGCAGCCCTAGCTCTTCAGATACGCAGTATTTT
J gene: TRBJ2-5; D gene: -; V gene: TRBV7-7; CDR3 length: 13; clone size: -; CDR3 protein: CASSLTIQETQYF; CDR3 DNA: TGTGCCAGCAGCTTAACCATCCAAGAGACCCAGTACTTC
J gene: TRBJ2-5; D gene: -; V gene: TRBV2; CDR3 length: 11; clone size: -; CDR3 protein: CASSEHETQYF; CDR3 DNA: TGTGCCAGCAGTGAGCATGAGACCCAGTACTTC
J gene: TRBJ2-1; D gene: TRBD2; V gene: TRBV7-9; CDR3 length: 16; clone size: once; CDR3 protein: CASSQPERAGVYEQFF; CDR3 DNA: TGTGCCAGCAGCCAACCCGAGCGAGCGGGAGTTTATGAGCAGTTCTTC
J gene: TRBJ2-5; D gene: TRBD2; V gene: TRBV5-1; CDR3 length: 16; clone size: once; CDR3 protein: CASRTRWTSSAETQYF; CDR3 DNA: TGCGCCAGCAGGACGAGGTGGACTAGCTCTGCAGAGACCCAGTACTTC
J gene: TRBJ2-3; D gene: -; V gene: TRBV5-1; CDR3 length: 13; clone size: few; CDR3 protein: CASTTSNTDTQYF; CDR3 DNA: TGCGCCAGCACAACGAGCAACACAGATACGCAGTATTTT